These T cell receptor beta chains were read from a single sample in a study of vaccination effects on CD4 cells after COVID-19. Which antigens these TCRs recognize remains unknown. Profiling relied on immunoSEQ multiplex PCR, and the TCRdb table lists in-frame clones only, not all of them. This sample has tens of thousands of clones; roughly 74% occur once, and the top ten carry about 2.9%. Sequenced material: CD4+ T cells from PBMCs cultured with HCoV-NL63 spike peptides, taken before COVID-19 vaccination. The receptors originated from a human donor who received a COVID-19 vaccine. Both conserved end residues are part of each CDR3. A D gene is named only where the DNA matches it firmly. Not every row has a clone size; where given, it reads once, few, many or a size class.

J gene: TRBJ1-5
clone size: once
D gene: NA
V gene: TRBV5-1
CDR3 DNA: TGCGCCAGCAGCTTGGAGCCGGGAAATCAGCCCCAGCATTTT
CDR3 protein: CASSLEPGNQPQHF

J gene: TRBJ2-1
clone size: NA
D gene: TRBD1
V gene: TRBV7-9
CDR3 DNA: TGTGCCAGCAGCCCCCTCACAGGGGGCACCTACAATGAGCAGTTCTTC
CDR3 protein: CASSPLTGGTYNEQFF

J gene: TRBJ1-1
clone size: NA
D gene: TRBD1
V gene: TRBV6-2/TRBV6-3
CDR3 DNA: TGTGCCAGCAGTGACCAAACAGGGGGGGGCACTGAAGCTTTCTTT
CDR3 protein: CASSDQTGGGTEAFF

J gene: TRBJ1-2
clone size: NA
D gene: NA
V gene: TRBV20-1
CDR3 DNA: TGCAGTGCTGCGGACAGCTATGGCTACACCTTC
CDR3 protein: CSAADSYGYTF

J gene: TRBJ2-1
clone size: NA
D gene: TRBD2
V gene: TRBV7-6
CDR3 DNA: TGTGCCAGCAGCTTAACCCAAGGCGGGGGGTACAATGAGCAGTTCTTC
CDR3 protein: CASSLTQGGGYNEQFF

J gene: TRBJ1-5
clone size: once
D gene: TRBD1
V gene: TRBV6-5
CDR3 DNA: TGTGCCAGCGGGACAGGGTCAGTTCAGCCCCAGCATTTT
CDR3 protein: CASGTGSVQPQHF

J gene: TRBJ1-2
clone size: NA
D gene: NA
V gene: TRBV15
CDR3 DNA: TGTGCCACCAGCAGAGATCACTATGGCTACACCTTC
CDR3 protein: CATSRDHYGYTF

J gene: TRBJ1-2
clone size: NA
D gene: NA
V gene: TRBV27
CDR3 DNA: TGTGCCAGCAGTTTAGCCTCGGGTACGGGCTATGGCTACACCTTC
CDR3 protein: CASSLASGTGYGYTF

J gene: TRBJ2-3
clone size: NA
D gene: NA
V gene: TRBV11-3
CDR3 DNA: TGTGCCAGCAGCTCACGAGCGGTAGGAGATACGCAGTATTTT
CDR3 protein: CASSSRAVGDTQYF

J gene: TRBJ2-2
clone size: NA
D gene: NA
V gene: TRBV15
CDR3 DNA: TGTGCCACCAGCAGAGGACAGACCGGGGAGCTGTTTTTT
CDR3 protein: CATSRGQTGELFF

J gene: TRBJ1-6
clone size: NA
D gene: TRBD1
V gene: TRBV6-6
CDR3 DNA: TGTGCCAGCAACTCGGGGACAGGCGGACGTTCACCCCTCCACTTT
CDR3 protein: CASNSGTGGRSPLHF

J gene: TRBJ1-2
clone size: NA
D gene: NA
V gene: TRBV28
CDR3 DNA: TGTGCCAGCAGCGTTAACTATGGCTACACCTTC
CDR3 protein: CASSVNYGYTF

J gene: TRBJ1-4
clone size: NA
D gene: NA
V gene: TRBV6-5
CDR3 DNA: TGTGCCAGCACCTCGACCGGGACACTCGGGGAAAAACTGTTTTTT
CDR3 protein: CASTSTGTLGEKLFF

J gene: TRBJ1-2
clone size: few
D gene: NA
V gene: TRBV28
CDR3 DNA: TGTGCCACCGGAGACACGAACTATGGCTACACCTTC
CDR3 protein: CATGDTNYGYTF

J gene: TRBJ1-2
clone size: NA
D gene: TRBD1
V gene: TRBV3-1/TRBV3-2
CDR3 DNA: TGTGCCAGCAGCCAACAGGGGGCAGGCGGCTACACCTTC
CDR3 protein: CASSQQGAGGYTF

J gene: TRBJ2-2
clone size: once
D gene: NA
V gene: TRBV5-1
CDR3 DNA: TGCGCCAGCAGCTCGAGGGTTGACGGGGAGCTGTTTTTT
CDR3 protein: CASSSRVDGELFF